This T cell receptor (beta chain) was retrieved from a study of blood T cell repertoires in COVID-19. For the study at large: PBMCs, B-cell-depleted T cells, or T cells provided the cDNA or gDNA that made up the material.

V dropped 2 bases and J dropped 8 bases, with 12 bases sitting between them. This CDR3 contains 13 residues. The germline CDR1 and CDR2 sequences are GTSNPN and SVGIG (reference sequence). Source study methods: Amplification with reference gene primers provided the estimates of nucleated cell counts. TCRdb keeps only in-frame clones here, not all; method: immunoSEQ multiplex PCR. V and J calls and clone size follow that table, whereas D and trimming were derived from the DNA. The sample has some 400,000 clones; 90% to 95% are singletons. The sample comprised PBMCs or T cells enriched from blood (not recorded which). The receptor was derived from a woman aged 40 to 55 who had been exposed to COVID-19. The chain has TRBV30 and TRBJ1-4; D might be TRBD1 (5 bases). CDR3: CAWSPLGGEKLFF. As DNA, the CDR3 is TGTGCCTGGAGTCCCCTCGGGGGGGAAAAACTGTTTTTT.